This TCR beta chain stems from a study of cytomegalovirus exposure and HLA in healthy donors. A remark on this clone: The antigen remains unidentified.

This CDR3 region has 19 residues. From germline, CDR1 is MDHEN and CDR2 SYDVKM. The junction had 14 bases not matched to a gene; V was cut back by 2 bases and J by 7 bases. Study-level results: Upon later analysis, HLA-associated TCR beta chains proved more clonally expanded than other, equally common chains. Reportedly, fewer N-insertions than the roughly 700-donor mean appeared in an Asian-associated ancestry cluster in a later analysis.

PCR used 60 Vbeta primers and 13 Jbeta primers. Only in-frame clones appear in the TCRdb table, and some are missing; sequencing was by immunoSEQ multiplex PCR. This sample yields roughly 100,000 clones, of which more than 60% are seen a single time; 8.5% to 10% belongs to the top ten. Sample: PBMCs. The J gene is TRBJ2-2, the V gene TRBV28; 12 bases map to TRBD2. The source of this sequence is a woman in her 40s in good health and CMV-seropositive. The CDR3 DNA sequence: TGTGCCAGCAGTTTACTCGTCCCACTAGCGGGAGGAGTTTACGGGGAGCTGTTTTTT. It is translated as CASSLLVPLAGGVYGELFF.